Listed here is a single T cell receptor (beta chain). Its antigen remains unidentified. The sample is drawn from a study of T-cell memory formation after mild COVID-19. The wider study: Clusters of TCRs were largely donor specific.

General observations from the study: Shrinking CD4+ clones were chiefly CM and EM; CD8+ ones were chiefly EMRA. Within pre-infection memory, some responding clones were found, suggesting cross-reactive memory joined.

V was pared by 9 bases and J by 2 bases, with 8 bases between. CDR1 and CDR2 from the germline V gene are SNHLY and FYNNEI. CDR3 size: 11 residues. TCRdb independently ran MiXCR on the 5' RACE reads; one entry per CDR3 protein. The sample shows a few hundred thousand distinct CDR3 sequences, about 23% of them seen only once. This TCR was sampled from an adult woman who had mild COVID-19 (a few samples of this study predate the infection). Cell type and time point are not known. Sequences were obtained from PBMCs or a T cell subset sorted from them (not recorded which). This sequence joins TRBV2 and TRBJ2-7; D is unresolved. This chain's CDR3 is CARGSTYEQYF. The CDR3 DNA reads TGTGCCAGGGGCTCCACCTACGAGCAGTACTTC.